The 32 T cell receptor beta chains given below trace back to one sample, sequenced in a study of prognosis after radiotherapy for stage I lung cancer (dated by TCRdb to 2020 to 2023). TCRdb names Illumina HiSeq 3000 as the instrument used. Two rounds of multiplex PCR were used to amplify the TCR beta CDR3 region from genomic DNA. The first PCR round used primers specific to each TRBV and TRBJ gene, with sequences filed in Chinese patent CN105087789A. The public reads were reprocessed in TCRdb via fastp at Q25 and MiXCR, keeping in-frame beta chains. Here each entry gathers all rows of one CDR3 protein and keeps the most common genes and DNA. The sample profile shows over 13,000 distinct CDR3 sequences; 25% to 30% of them were found once. The biggest ten clones account for over 10% of the sample. Sequenced material: PBMCs, taken before or after stereotactic body radiation therapy (not recorded which). All receptors come from a donor of 50 years or more with non-small cell lung cancer.

In this sample, this clonotype is medium-sized. This chain links TRBV12-3 or TRBV12-4 with TRBJ2-7, with 12 bases that match TRBD2. The CDR3 runs to 14 residues. The junction had 2 bases not matched to a gene; V was cut back by 6 bases and J by 2 bases. For the CDR3, the DNA is TGTGCCAGCAGACCTAGCGGGGGGGCCTACGAGCAGTACTTC. Translation: CASRPSGGAYEQYF.

This clonotype was seen repeatedly, ten times or more. The chain uses TRBV4-1 and TRBJ1-5; TRBD1 is a possible D gene (5 bases). From germline, CDR1 is MGHRA and CDR2 YSYEKL. This CDR3 is 15 amino acids long. V was pared by 1 base and J by 4 bases, with 11 bases between. The CDR3 DNA sequence: TGCGCCAGCAGCCAAGTCCGGGGGGGGAATCAGCCCCAGCATTTT. Translated: CASSQVRGGNQPQHF.

This clonotype is labeled as medium-sized. This sequence joins TRBV20-1 and TRBJ2-7, with D possibly being TRBD1 or TRBD2 (5 bases each). CDR3 length: 14 residues. V dropped 7 bases and J dropped 3 bases, with 19 bases sitting between them. The germline V gene encodes CDR1 DFQATT and CDR2 SNEGSKA (reference sequence). CDR3 DNA sequence: TGCAGTGTAACCGGGACGGGATTTTTCTACGAGCAGTACTTC. Protein: CSVTGTGFFYEQYF.

As regards this clonotype: This may arise from a read error, as a much more abundant clone is one base away. The chain combines TRBV29-1 with TRBJ2-3, with 7 bases identical to TRBD2. Looked up from germline, CDR1 is SQVTM and CDR2 is ANQGSEA. V dropped 0 bases and J dropped 3; count of bases not matched to a gene: 15. The CDR3 loop spans 18 amino acids. CDR3 in DNA: TGCAGCGTTGAAGATGGGGCCTGGGGAGGGAGGAGAACAGATACGCAGTATTTT. Protein sequence: CSVEDGAWGGRRTDTQYF.

This clonotype was detected many times. A single base separates this from a much larger clone, so it may be a read error. The CDR3 ends on some other residue instead of the conserved phenylalanine or tryptophan, so this is likely a read error. The chain is built from TRBV6-1 and TRBJ2-6, with D hard to call. Germline loops: CDR1 MNHNS, CDR2 SASEGT. This CDR3 has 19 residues. The ends were cut back, 6 bases at V and 0 bases at J, with 21 bases in the middle. CDR3 in DNA: TGTGCCAGCAGGGAACTTGAGAGAGACGAAAGCTCTGGGGCCAACGTCCTGACTCTC. It translates to CASRELERDESSGANVLTL.

Note on this clonotype: Since a far larger clone is one base different, this is likely a read error. The V and J genes are TRBV6-4 and TRBJ1-5, with 7 nucleotides matching TRBD1. The CDR3 spans 18 residues. V lost 3 bases and J lost 0; bases outside the gene matches: 11. Germline assignment: CDR1 MRHNA and CDR2 SNTAGT. CDR3: CASSEVRGGTASNQPQHF. The CDR3 DNA reads as TGTGCCAGCAGTGAAGTGAGGGGTGGGACAGCTAGCAATCAGCCCCAGCATTTT.

J is TRBJ2-7 and V is TRBV6-5; TRBD1 is a possible D gene (5 bases). The CDR3 consists of 15 residues. V was trimmed by 1 base and J by 0 bases, leaving 10 bases between them. Per the germline V gene, CDR1 is MNHEY and CDR2 is SVGAGI. This CDR3 reads CASSYLDIYSYEQYF. In nucleotides, the CDR3 is TGTGCCAGCAGTTACTTGGACATATACTCCTACGAGCAGTACTTC.

This clonotype was seen many times. This chain joins TRBV5-4 and TRBJ1-3; no reliable D call. The CDR3 is 13 residues long. The V and J ends lost 4 bases and 3 bases respectively, with 8 bases between them. The germline V gene encodes CDR1 SGHNT and CDR2 YYREEE (reference sequence). CDR3 DNA sequence: TGTGCCAGCAGCCAAGTAGATGGAAACACCATATATTTT. Its translation: CASSQVDGNTIYF.

In its sample, this clonotype is medium-sized (0.01 to 0.1%). This chain connects TRBV5-1 to TRBJ1-3, with 9 bases that match TRBD1. Germline V gives CDR1 SGHRS, CDR2 YFSETQ. The V and J ends lost 3 bases and 2 bases, in that order; junction bases with no gene match: 3. There are 15 residues in the CDR3. CDR3 sequence reads: CASSSGQGTGNTIYF. In DNA form, the CDR3 reads TGCGCCAGCAGCTCCGGACAGGGGACTGGAAACACCATATATTTT.

By share of the sample, this clonotype is medium-sized. This rearrangement joins TRBV28 to TRBJ1-5; 7 bases match TRBD1. The CDR3 length is 14 residues. Germline loops: CDR1 MDHEN, CDR2 SYDVKM. The ends lost 8 bases at V and 6 bases at J; junction bases unmatched: 10. The CDR3 here is CASRNPGGGQPQHF. In nucleotides, the CDR3 is TGTGCCAGCCGAAATCCAGGGGGAGGTCAGCCCCAGCATTTT.

This clonotype is termed medium-sized. The chain combines TRBV28 with TRBJ2-5, with a weak D call TRBD2 (6 bases). Germline values: CDR1 MDHEN, CDR2 SYDVKM. Trimming took off 5 bases at V and 1 base at J, with 14 bases between the two ends. The CDR3 consists of 15 residues. The CDR3 DNA reads as TGTGCCAGCAGTGGCGGGACGCGGCCCCAAGAGACCCAGTACTTC. It yields the protein CASSGGTRPQETQYF. The full variable domain, completed using reference TRBV28 and TRBJ2-5, is DVKVTQSSRYLVKRTGEKVFLECVQDMDHENMFWYRQDPGLGLRLIYFSYDVKMKEKGDIPEGYSVSREKKERFSLILESASTNQTSMYLCASSGGTRPQETQYFGPGTRLLVL.

V and J are TRBV6-2 or TRBV6-3 and TRBJ2-1; D may be TRBD1 (5 bases). The V gene lost 6 bases and the J gene lost 5 bases, with 20 bases spanning the gap. The CDR3 contains 16 residues. From germline, CDR1 is MNHEY and CDR2 SVGEGT. CDR3 amino acids: CASSKPQGGVDNEQFF. CDR3 DNA sequence: TGTGCCAGCAGCAAGCCTCAGGGCGGAGTGGACAATGAGCAGTTCTTC.

This clonotype appeared once. Relative to the germline gene, one junction end is altered; a read error may explain this. This chain connects TRBV27 to TRBJ2-5; 8 bases fit TRBD2. Germline CDR1 MNHEY, CDR2 SMNVEV (reference sequence). CDR3 length equals 14 residues. The CDR3: CDSSRQAGEETQYF. The CDR3 bases are TGTGACAGCAGCCGCCAAGCGGGAGAAGAGACACAGTACTTC.

This clonotype appeared many times. This chain joins TRBV30 and TRBJ2-3; 8 nucleotides agree with TRBD2. CDR1 GTSNPN and CDR2 SVGIG come from the germline V gene (reference sequence). Losses at the gene ends were 3 bases for V and 2 bases for J; bases not matched to a gene: 1. The CDR3 is 13 amino acids. CDR3 nucleotide sequence: TGTGCCTGGAGCGGGGGGGCCACAGATACGCAGTATTTT. Protein: CAWSGGATDTQYF.

Sample share makes this clonotype medium-sized. CDR3 sequence: CASSLLQANTGELFF. CDR3 DNA: TGCGCCAGCAGCTTGCTACAGGCGAACACCGGGGAGCTGTTTTTT. The rearrangement joins TRBV5-1 to TRBJ2-2; maybe TRBD1 (5 bases). V lost 1 base and J 0 bases, leaving 7 bases between the germline ends. Germline V gene sequence: CDR1 SGHRS, CDR2 YFSETQ. This CDR3 spans 15 amino acids.

In its sample, this clonotype was seen many times. This chain uses TRBV7-9 with TRBJ2-7; possible D gene TRBD1, 6 bases. Germline CDR1 SEHNR, CDR2 FQNEAQ (reference sequence). Trimming shortened V by 4 bases and J by 2 bases, and 15 bases separated the two germline ends. The CDR3 extends over 15 amino acids. Here the CDR3 reads CASSSTGTPTYEQYF. The CDR3 nucleotides are TGTGCCAGCAGCTCTACCGGGACACCAACCTACGAGCAGTACTTC. Variable domain in full (rest from reference TRBV7-9 and TRBJ2-7): DTGVSQNPRHKITKRGQNVTFRCDPISEHNRLYWYRQTLGQGPEFLTYFQNEAQLEKSRLLSDRFSAERPKGSFSTLEIQRTEQGDSAMYLCASSSTGTPTYEQYFGPGTRLTVT.

This clonotype occurred once. CDR3 region: CAWQGADNQPHF. The DNA for the CDR3 is TGTGCCTGGCAGGGGGCGGACAATCAGCCCCATTTT. The chain has TRBV30 and TRBJ1-5, with 8 nucleotides matching TRBD1. The CDR3 is 12 residues long. CDR1 is GTSNPN, CDR2 SVGIG, per germline (reference sequence). The ends lost 5 bases at V and 16 bases at J; junction bases unmatched: 13.

This clonotype came up many times. CDR3: CSAGGTLEQFF. The CDR3 DNA reads as TGCAGTGCTGGGGGGACACTCGAGCAGTTCTTC. V gene TRBV20-1 combines with J gene TRBJ2-1; either TRBD1 or TRBD2 may fit D (6 bases each). The CDR3 extends over 11 amino acids. V was pared by 5 bases and J by 10 bases, with 12 bases between. Germline loops: CDR1 DFQATT, CDR2 SNEGSKA (reference sequence).

This clonotype has a count of ten or more. The chain employs TRBV9 and TRBJ2-2; 12 bases are a match to TRBD1. From germline, CDR1 is SGDLS and CDR2 YYNGEE. V shed 4 bases and J 5 bases; nucleotides not matched to a gene: 12. The CDR3 consists of 18 residues. The CDR3 protein is CASSIPGQGASRTGELFF. The CDR3 DNA reads as TGTGCCAGCAGCATCCCGGGACAGGGGGCGTCAAGGACCGGGGAGCTGTTTTTT.

At least ten counts were recorded for this clonotype. V is TRBV9 and J is TRBJ1-4; D unresolved. CDR1 SGDLS and CDR2 YYNGEE come from the germline V gene. CDR3 length: 15 residues. V was clipped by 4 bases and J by 1 base, with 11 bases between them. For the CDR3, the DNA is TGTGCCAGCAGCCAGACCGGGGTAACTAATGAAAAACTGTTTTTT. Translating it yields CASSQTGVTNEKLFF.

This clonotype is categorized as medium-sized. V and J are TRBV13 and TRBJ2-1; D may be TRBD2 (6 bases). In germline, CDR1 is PRHDT, CDR2 FYEKMQ (reference sequence). This CDR3 spans 17 amino acids. The ends were cut back, 4 bases at V and 3 bases at J, with 19 bases in the middle. The CDR3 nucleotides read TGTGCCAGCAGCTCTCGCTCGCCAGGCGGGATCTACAATGAGCAGTTCTTC. As protein: CASSSRSPGGIYNEQFF. Full variable domain (rest looked up from reference TRBV13 and TRBJ2-1): AAGVIQSPRHLIKEKRETATLKCYPIPRHDTVYWYQQGPGQDPQFLISFYEKMQSDKGSIPDRFSAQQFSDYHSELNMSSLELGDSALYFCASSSRSPGGIYNEQFFGPGTRLTVL.

The chain joins TRBV28 to TRBJ2-1, with TRBD1 identical over 9 bases. Germline V lookup: CDR1 MDHEN, CDR2 SYDVKM. The CDR3 is made up of 14 amino acids. The CDR3, as DNA: TGTGACAGTAGTTCCACGACAGGGGGCAATGAGCAGTTCTTC. Translation gives CDSSSTTGGNEQFF.

The rearrangement links TRBV6-5 to TRBJ1-2; a weak D match, TRBD1 (5 bases). The CDR3 loop spans 13 amino acids. The germline gives CDR1 MNHEY, CDR2 SVGAGI. V was cut by 3 bases and J by 5 bases, with 10 bases left in between. The CDR3 bases are TGTGCCAGCAGTTATGGTGGGGCTTATGGCTACACCTTC. This translates into CASSYGGAYGYTF.

This clonotype was found a few times. A much larger clonotype is one base distant, so this may be a read error. The rearrangement joins TRBV3-1 to TRBJ2-5; D tentatively reads TRBD1 or TRBD2 (6 bases each). The CDR3 covers 15 residues. Germline V gene data show CDR1 as LGHDT and CDR2 as YNNKEL (reference sequence). The CDR3 nucleotides are TGTGCCAGCATCCAAGGAGGGGGGATACAAGAGACCCAGTACTTC. Residues: CASIQGGGIQETQYF.

The table lists this clonotype with many counts. The genes are TRBV20-1 and TRBJ1-5, with D possibly TRBD1 on 5 matching bases. CDR1 and CDR2 from the germline V gene are DFQATT and SNEGSKA (reference sequence). Trimming pared 0 bases from V and 7 bases from J, leaving 16 bases between. This CDR3 spans 15 amino acids. The CDR3: CSARDQGSVGQPQHF. CDR3 sequence (DNA): TGCAGTGCTAGAGATCAGGGCAGTGTTGGGCAGCCCCAGCATTTT.

The chain carries TRBV6-1 and TRBJ2-7, with D perhaps TRBD2 (6 bases). V lost 2 bases and J 10 bases, leaving 18 bases between the germline ends. The CDR3 totals 14 residues. The germline V gene has CDR1 MNHNS and CDR2 SASEGT. This chain's CDR3 is CASSELGGGPYQYF. CDR3 coding DNA: TGTGCCAGCAGTGAATTGGGGGGAGGACCCTACCAGTACTTC.

This clonotype qualifies as medium-sized. The chain combines TRBV27 with TRBJ2-7, with a tentative D call TRBD1 (5 bases). The V gene's germline CDR1 is MNHEY and CDR2 SMNVEV (reference sequence). The CDR3 runs to 13 residues. V lost 6 bases, J lost 2 bases, and 11 bases lay in between. Here the CDR3 DNA reads TGTGCCAGCAGACAGGCCTTAACCTACGAGCAGTACTTC. The encoded protein is CASRQALTYEQYF.

This clonotype was counted many times. The chain joins TRBV29-1 to TRBJ1-2, with D possibly being TRBD1 (6 bases). CDR1 SQVTM and CDR2 ANQGSEA come from the germline V gene. The CDR3 has 15 residues. Trimming removed 3 bases from V and 0 bases from J, with 14 bases in between. The CDR3 sequence: CSVERQVSANYGYTF. In nucleotides, the CDR3 is TGCAGCGTTGAGAGACAGGTTTCAGCTAACTATGGCTACACCTTC.

The chain combines TRBV27 with TRBJ1-6, with D tentatively TRBD1 (5 bases). Matching the DNA end better, TRBJ1-1 makes the J call doubtful. CDR1 MNHEY and CDR2 SMNVEV come from the germline V gene (reference sequence). The CDR3 totals 16 residues. CDR3 in DNA: TGTGCCAGCAGGGCCCATGGGGGTAAACCCCTAGCTGAAGCTTTCTTT. This encodes CASRAHGGKPLAEAFF.

Within the sample, this clonotype is medium-sized. This sequence joins TRBV27 and TRBJ2-7; D gene ambiguous. Trimming shortened V by 5 bases and J by 6 bases, and 14 bases separated the two germline ends. The germline V gene encodes CDR1 MNHEY and CDR2 SMNVEV (reference sequence). The CDR3 is 13 amino acids. In nucleotides, the CDR3 is TGTGCCAGCAGTGTGACGAGGTCTCGCGAGCAGTACTTC. The encoded protein is CASSVTRSREQYF.

As to this clonotype: It may be a read error: a sequence one base away is much more abundant. The genes are TRBV29-1 and TRBJ1-1; D is undetermined. The CDR3 is 12 residues long. Germline V gene sequence: CDR1 SQVTM, CDR2 ANQGSEA. V was pared by 4 bases and J by 0 bases, with 6 bases between. The CDR3 loop reads CSVVYLNTEAFF. The CDR3 nucleotides are TGCAGCGTTGTTTACCTGAACACTGAAGCTTTCTTT. The full variable domain, its missing parts supplied by reference TRBV29-1 and TRBJ1-1, is SAVISQKPSRDICQRGTSLTIQCQVDSQVTMMFWYRQQPGQSLTLIATANQGSEATYESGFVIDKFPISRPNLTFSTLTVSNMSPEDSSIYLCSVVYLNTEAFFGQGTRLTVV.

The table lists this clonotype with many counts. A much more abundant neighbour one base away suggests this may be a read error. DNA for the CDR3: TGTGCCAGCAGCTTAGGACTAGGGACTCACAATGAGCAGTTCTTC. Its protein is CASSLGLGTHNEQFF. The chain has TRBV11-2 and TRBJ2-1; TRBD2 is a possible D gene (6 bases). Germline V CDR1 and CDR2: SGHAT, FQNNGV. V was shortened by 1 base and J by 5 bases, with 12 bases between the two germline ends. The CDR3 is made up of 15 amino acids.